The 2 T cell receptor beta chains reported below all come from one sample, sequenced in a study of CD8+ T cells in alopecia areata. The treatment: oral pan-JAK inhibitor, 5-10 mg twice daily. Following extraction, RNA underwent reverse transcription to cDNA, which served as the sequencing template. Libraries were prepared by immunoSEQ multiplex PCR; TCRdb keeps only in-frame clonotypes and omits some of them. The data hold 95,000 to 100,000 clones, with roughly 56% observed a single time. The input for sequencing was CD8+ T cells sorted from blood, taken between weeks 55 and 65, from a patient treated with tofacitinib. All receptors come from a human donor with alopecia areata.

CDR3 sequence (DNA): TGTGCCAGCAGTGAAGGGACAGTGAGTACTGAAGCTTTCTTT. Translation gives CASSEGTVSTEAFF. The chain employs TRBV2 and TRBJ1-1, with a tentative D call TRBD1 (6 bases). CDR1 is SNHLY and CDR2 is FYNNEI in the germline V gene. V dropped 1 base and J dropped 5 bases, with 11 bases sitting between them. This CDR3 region has 14 residues.

The V call is TRBV27, the J call TRBJ1-2; a possible D gene is TRBD1 (5 bases). V lost 4 bases and J 4 bases, leaving 10 bases between the germline ends. The CDR3 totals 13 residues. The germline V gene encodes CDR1 MNHEY and CDR2 SMNVEV (reference sequence). The CDR3 DNA is TGTGCCAGCAGTTGGGGGGTTGGCTATGGCTACACCTTC. Translation gives CASSWGVGYGYTF.